This TCR beta chain was profiled in a study of post-analysis software for immune sequencing data. Study-level background: The patients showed relapsing-remitting, secondary progressive and progressive-relapsing multiple sclerosis courses.

Germline assignment: CDR1 MNHEY and CDR2 SVGAGI. V was trimmed by 7 bases and J by 0 bases, leaving 13 bases between them. CDR3 length: 14 residues. Findings and limits, study-wide: Normalized Chao1 diversity in multiple sclerosis patients fell significantly below that of controls. Same-batch preparations were strongly co-clustered by F measure. TRBV5-6, TRBV5-1 and TRBV20-1 belonged to a set of about 5 TRBV segments that were more frequent in patients than controls.

In this sample, this clonotype turned up a few times. Its antigen is still unknown. Unique molecular identifiers featured in each of the TCR beta cDNA libraries. Input amounts of roughly 0.85 to 11 million T cells were used. These gave about 500,000 cDNA molecules, so each molecule approximated one T cell. Each CDR3 protein gets one entry after TCRdb re-called the PCR reads with MiXCR. Of about 540,000 distinct CDR3 sequences listed, around a third were seen once; the top ten hold under 7%. This clonotype was sampled from a girl aged 2 to 17 with multiple sclerosis. The chain carries TRBV6-5 and TRBJ2-7; the D call may be TRBD1 or TRBD2 (5 bases each). The specimen was blood. The CDR3 here is CASTFSGSSYEQYF. The CDR3 bases are TGTGCCAGCACCTTCTCAGGGAGCTCCTACGAGCAGTACTTC.